This T cell receptor beta chain was identified during a study of regulatory T cells in long-lasting Graves disease. Time point described: newly diagnosed GD, antithyroid drugs for less than 3 months. The TCR library was made from RNA that had been extracted from PBMCs in TRIzol. The CDR3 consists of 15 residues. The junction had 6 bases not matched to a gene; V was cut back by 0 bases and J by 6 bases. CDR1 and CDR2 (germline): MNHEY, SMNVEV (reference sequence). Investigators prepared the TCR beta libraries by applying iRepertoire HTBI primers and Arm-PCR of CDR3 regions. Via MiXCR, TCRdb re-called the multiplex PCR reads, giving one row per CDR3 protein. Found here are a few hundred thousand distinct CDR3 sequences, around 15% of them singletons; the top ten hold 20% to 25%. Whole-study results and caveats: TRBV28, TRBJ1-2 and TRBJ2-5 were favored in persistent disease.

Note on this clonotype: No antigen is known for it.

The same specimen was also included in a second study, on T cells in Graves' hyperthyroidism and ophthalmopathy. That report notes: In making diagnoses, clinical symptoms, serum thyroxine and TRAb, thyroid ultrasound and orbital computed tomography were all used. The HTBI primer set served for first-round RT-PCR of the TCR CDR3.

The chain has TRBV27 and TRBJ2-7, with TRBD1 matching over 9 bases. The receptor was derived from a woman aged 18-29 years with Graves disease. The sample consisted of peripheral blood mononuclear cells (PBMCs), taken at new diagnosis, from a patient treated with antithyroid drugs. CDR3 nucleotides: TGTGCCAGCAGTTTATCGGGGACAGGGATTGGCGAGCAGTACTTC. Protein sequence: CASSLSGTGIGEQYF.